The 20 T cell receptor beta chains below come from one sample, sequenced in a study of blood T cell repertoires in COVID-19 (dated by TCRdb to 2018 to 2020). Library method: the immunoSEQ multiplex PCR assay. TCRdb retrieved this table from immuneACCESS and kept in-frame rearrangements only. Not all clones are present; in checked studies, unresolved V genes account for under half, and no reason is known for the remainder. This sample is represented by more than 400,000 clones; 90% of them were singletons. Approximately 0.55% of the sample goes to the ten largest clones. The material sequenced was PBMCs or T cells enriched from blood (not recorded which). These receptors came from a man aged 18 to 35 who had recovered from COVID-19.

This chain connects TRBV6-5 to TRBJ1-2; D remains ambiguous. Germline lookup yields CDR1 MNHEY and CDR2 SVGAGI. Trimming cost V 2 bases and J 7 bases, with 11 bases left between them. This CDR3 is 13 amino acids long. CDR3 DNA: TGTGCCAGCAGTTACACGCCTAACGCTGGCTACACCTTC. Translated: CASSYTPNAGYTF.

The rearrangement joins TRBV14 to TRBJ1-4, with 7 bases fitting TRBD1. Trimming removed 1 base from V and 5 bases from J; junction bases left unmatched: 4. The CDR3 spans 15 residues. Germline V CDR1 and CDR2: SGHDN, FVKESK. The CDR3 region has the DNA TGTGCCAGCAGCCAAGGGACAGGAATCAATGAAAAACTGTTTTTT. Its protein is CASSQGTGINEKLFF.

The table lists this clone with a count of one. The J gene is TRBJ1-5, the V gene TRBV28; 10 positions match TRBD1. The V gene end was trimmed by 5 bases and the J gene end by 12 bases; junction bases not matched to a gene: 13. Per the germline V gene, CDR1 is MDHEN and CDR2 is SYDVKM. CDR3 size: 15 residues. The CDR3 coding sequence is TGTGCCAGCAGTCCCTCCGGGACAGGGGACGGTGACCAGCATTTT. Its protein is CASSPSGTGDGDQHF.

The rearrangement joins TRBV9 to TRBJ2-7, with 8 bases fitting TRBD2. The germline CDR1 and CDR2 sequences are SGDLS and YYNGEE. Trimming at V came to 0 bases and at J to 4 bases, leaving 6 bases not matched to a gene. This CDR3 contains 15 residues. The CDR3 coding sequence is TGTGCCAGCAGCGTAGAGGCGGGGGGCGGGTACGAGCAGTACTTC. The encoded protein is CASSVEAGGGYEQYF. Supplemented by reference TRBV9 and TRBJ2-7, the full variable domain reads DSGVTQTPKHLITATGQRVTLRCSPRSGDLSVYWYQQSLDQGLQFLIQYYNGEERAKGNILERFSAQQFPDLHSELNLSSLELGDSALYFCASSVEAGGGYEQYFGPGTRLTVT.

The chain combines TRBV10-3 with TRBJ2-2, with 12 bases lining up with TRBD2. The CDR3 sequence is 17 residues long. Trimming removed 5 bases from V and 6 bases from J; junction bases left unmatched: 10. Germline assignment: CDR1 ENHRY and CDR2 SYGVKD. This CDR3 is CAISKGLAGGEAGELFF. The CDR3 DNA follows: TGTGCCATCAGTAAAGGTCTAGCGGGAGGGGAAGCCGGGGAGCTGTTTTTT.

J is TRBJ1-4 and V is TRBV11-2; D unclear. The CDR3 extends over 17 amino acids. Trimming removed 0 bases at V and 0 bases at J, with 11 bases between. CDR1 SGHAT and CDR2 FQNNGV come from the germline V gene. The CDR3 DNA reads TGTGCCAGCAGCTTAGAATCCGGTTTTGCAACTAATGAAAAACTGTTTTTT. It translates to CASSLESGFATNEKLFF.

This rearrangement joins TRBV6-2 or TRBV6-3 to TRBJ2-7, with 9 bases fitting TRBD1. Germline V lookup: CDR1 MNHEY, CDR2 SVGEGT. Trimming cost V 5 bases and J 3 bases; bases outside gene matches: 11. The CDR3 contains 16 residues. The CDR3 protein is CASSPPGGTGSYEQYF. The CDR3 nucleotides are TGTGCCAGCAGTCCCCCAGGAGGGACAGGGAGCTACGAGCAGTACTTC.

The chain couples TRBV5-1 to TRBJ2-1, with D possibly TRBD2 on 5 matching bases. The germline CDR1 and CDR2 sequences are SGHRS and YFSETQ. The CDR3 runs to 13 residues. The V gene lost 9 bases and the J gene lost 10 bases, with 20 bases spanning the gap. The CDR3 DNA is TGCGCCACTTCCGAGCGCCCCGAGCGGGAGCAGTTCTTC. Translation: CATSERPEREQFF. The full variable domain, with the rest looked up from reference TRBV5-1 and TRBJ2-1, is KAGVTQTPRYLIKTRGQQVTLSCSPISGHRSVSWYQQTPGQGLQFLFEYFSETQRNKGNFPGRFSGRQFSNSRSEMNVSTLELGDSALYLCATSERPEREQFFGPGTRLTVL.

This chain connects TRBV3-1 (or the pseudogene TRBV3-2) to TRBJ2-2, with a weak D call TRBD1 (6 bases). V lost 2 bases to trimming and J lost 1 base, with 23 bases between them. The CDR3 spans 20 residues. Per the germline V gene, CDR1 is LGHDT and CDR2 is YNNKEL (reference sequence). The CDR3: CASSQPPYVYRARNTGELFF. The CDR3 DNA sequence: TGTGCCAGCAGCCAACCCCCTTACGTTTACAGGGCCCGGAACACCGGGGAGCTGTTTTTT.

Comments on this clone: The same CDR3 also results from other DNA sequences found in this sample. This chain links TRBV7-9 with TRBJ1-1, with D unresolved. The V gene's germline CDR1 is SEHNR and CDR2 FQNEAQ (reference sequence). CDR3 length equals 13 residues. Deletions cut 5 bases from V and 1 base from J, with 8 bases between. The CDR3 region has the DNA TGTGCCAGCAGCCATACGGGGAACACTGAAGCTTTCTTT. This sequence encodes CASSHTGNTEAFF. Looking up the rest from reference TRBV7-9 and TRBJ1-1 gives the full variable domain: DTGVSQNPRHKITKRGQNVTFRCDPISEHNRLYWYRQTLGQGPEFLTYFQNEAQLEKSRLLSDRFSAERPKGSFSTLEIQRTEQGDSAMYLCASSHTGNTEAFFGQGTRLTVV.

This rearrangement joins TRBV5-1 to TRBJ2-5; 8 bases agree with TRBD1. With V trimmed by 7 bases and J by 2 bases, 1 base remained unmatched. CDR1 SGHRS and CDR2 YFSETQ come from the germline V gene. This CDR3 is built from 12 residues. Written as DNA, the CDR3 is TGCGCCAGCGGGACAGGACAAGAGACCCAGTACTTC. It codes for CASGTGQETQYF.

This CDR3 is CASTWTASDGYTF. The CDR3 region has the DNA TGTGCCAGCACCTGGACAGCCTCAGATGGCTACACCTTC. The V and J genes are TRBV5-6 and TRBJ1-2, with D possibly being TRBD1 (6 bases). The CDR3 consists of 13 residues. Trimming took off 6 bases at V and 6 bases at J, with 15 bases between the two ends. Germline loops: CDR1 SGHDT, CDR2 YYEEEE.

The rearrangement uses TRBV3-1 (or the pseudogene TRBV3-2) and TRBJ1-1; 9 bases fit TRBD1. V shed 6 bases, J shed 6 bases, and the junction held 8 bases outside the gene matches. The CDR3 loop spans 14 amino acids. The germline V gene has CDR1 LGHDT and CDR2 YNNKEL (reference sequence). CDR3: CASSPGTGTAEAFF. Written as DNA, the CDR3 is TGTGCCAGCAGTCCTGGGACAGGGACCGCTGAAGCTTTCTTT.

This clone has just a few counts. The chain uses TRBV6-2 or TRBV6-3 and TRBJ1-5; perhaps TRBD1 as D (6 bases). Per germline, CDR1 MNHEY and CDR2 SVGEGT. V was trimmed by 7 bases and J by 3 bases, leaving 13 bases between them. The length of the CDR3 is 14 residues. The CDR3 region has the DNA TGTGCCAGCACCCCCGGACAGAACAATCAGCCCCAGCATTTT. Encoded protein: CASTPGQNNQPQHF.

The chain couples TRBV3-1 (or the pseudogene TRBV3-2) to TRBJ2-1; D is undetermined. Germline-derived CDR1 and CDR2 are LGHDT and YNNKEL (reference sequence). The CDR3 has 14 residues. Trimming removed 0 bases at V and 3 bases at J, with 6 bases between. CDR3 sequence (DNA): TGTGCCAGCAGCCAAGATCTAGGCTACAATGAGCAGTTCTTC. Its translation is CASSQDLGYNEQFF.

V usage is TRBV6-5 and J usage is TRBJ1-6; D uncertain. The CDR3 has 13 residues. Between the trimmed V and J ends, which lost 0 bases and 8 bases, there was a span of 5 bases. Germline assignment: CDR1 MNHEY and CDR2 SVGAGI. CDR3 protein: CASSYSRDSPLHF. For the CDR3, the DNA is TGTGCCAGCAGTTACTCGAGAGATTCACCCCTCCACTTT.

This clone was seen just once. The V and J genes are TRBV4-1 and TRBJ1-3, with D possibly being TRBD1 (6 bases). Trimming pared 1 base from V and 3 bases from J, leaving 10 bases between. CDR3 size: 15 residues. CDR1 is MGHRA, CDR2 YSYEKL, per germline. DNA of the CDR3: TGCGCCAGCAGCCAAGGGGACATTGGTGGAAACACCATATATTTT. Translating gives CASSQGDIGGNTIYF.

V gene TRBV5-1 combines with J gene TRBJ1-3; D unresolved. V dropped 0 bases and J dropped 4 bases, with 11 bases sitting between them. Germline CDR1 is SGHRS and CDR2 is YFSETQ. CDR3 length: 15 residues. The chain's CDR3 is CASSLEDKAGNTIYF. CDR3 coding DNA: TGCGCCAGCAGCTTGGAAGACAAAGCCGGAAACACCATATATTTT.

This chain links TRBV19 with TRBJ1-4; 9 bases agree with TRBD1. This CDR3 spans 15 amino acids. The germline V gene encodes CDR1 LNHDA and CDR2 SQIVND (reference sequence). With 4 bases clipped from V and 5 bases from J, the junction kept 5 bases outside the gene matches. In nucleotides, the CDR3 is TGTGCCAGTAGTAGCGGACAGGGGATCAATGAAAAACTGTTTTTT. This translates into CASSSGQGINEKLFF.

This sequence joins TRBV5-4 and TRBJ1-2, with D uncertain. V lost 0 bases to trimming and J lost 4 bases, with 4 bases between them. The CDR3 length is 12 residues. The V gene's germline CDR1 is SGHNT and CDR2 YYREEE (reference sequence). The CDR3 region is CASSLDSYGYTF. CDR3 DNA: TGTGCCAGCAGCTTGGACAGCTATGGCTACACCTTC.